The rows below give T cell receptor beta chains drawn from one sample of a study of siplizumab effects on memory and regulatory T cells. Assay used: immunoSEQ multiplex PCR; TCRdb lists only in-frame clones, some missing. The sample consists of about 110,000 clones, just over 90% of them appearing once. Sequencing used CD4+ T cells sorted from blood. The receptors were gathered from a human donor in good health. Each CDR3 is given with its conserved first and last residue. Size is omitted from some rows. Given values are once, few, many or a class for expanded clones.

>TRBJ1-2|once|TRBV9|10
CASSLAGYTF
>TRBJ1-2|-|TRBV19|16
CASSTPGQGGGYGYTF
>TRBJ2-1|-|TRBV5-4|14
CASSRTSGDNEQFF
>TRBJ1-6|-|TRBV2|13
CARGGQGNSPLHF
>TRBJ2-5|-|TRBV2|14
CASSEVAGKETQYF
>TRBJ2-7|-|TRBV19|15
CASSIEGRATYEQYF
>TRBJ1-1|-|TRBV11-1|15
CASSLVQGAWTEAFF
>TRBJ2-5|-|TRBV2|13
CASSGQTQETQYF
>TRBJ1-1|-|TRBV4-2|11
CASSQDTEAFF
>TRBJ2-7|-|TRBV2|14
CAIKATYTAYEQYF
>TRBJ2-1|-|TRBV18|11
CASQRDNEQFF
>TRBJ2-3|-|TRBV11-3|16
CASSLGDSHSTDTQYF
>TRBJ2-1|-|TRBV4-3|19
CASSPGRGLAGTQYNEQFF
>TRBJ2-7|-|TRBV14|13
CASSQVTSGLWHF
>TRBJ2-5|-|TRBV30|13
CAWSPNRGETQYF
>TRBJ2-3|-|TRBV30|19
CAWSVGKWSPLRTTDTQYF
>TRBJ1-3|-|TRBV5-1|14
CASSYLDSGNTIYF
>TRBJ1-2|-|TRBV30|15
CAWSVLWDSYYGYTF
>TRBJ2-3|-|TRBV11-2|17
CASSLDPGGRGTDTQYF
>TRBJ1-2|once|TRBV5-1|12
CASSLDGYGYTF
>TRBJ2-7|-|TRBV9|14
CASSVASTSYEQYF
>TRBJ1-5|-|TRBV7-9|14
CASSSTGVNQPQHF
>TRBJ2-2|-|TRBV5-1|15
CASSTSLPNTGELFF
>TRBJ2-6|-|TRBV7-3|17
CASSSPGGVSGANVLTF
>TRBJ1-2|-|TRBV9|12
CASSVEGYGYTF
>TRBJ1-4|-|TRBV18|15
CASSGTGSANEKLFF
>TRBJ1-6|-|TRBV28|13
CATGQGNNSPLHF
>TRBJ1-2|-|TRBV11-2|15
CASSPSPDSPEGYTF
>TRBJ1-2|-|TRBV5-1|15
CASSLDPSGVYGYTF
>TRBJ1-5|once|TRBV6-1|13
CASSEAGNQPQHF
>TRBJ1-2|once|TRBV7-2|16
CASSLGGTGSNYGYTF
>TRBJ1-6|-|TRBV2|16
CASSVSVRSYNSPLHF
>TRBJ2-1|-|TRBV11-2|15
CASSRQGPEGYEQFF
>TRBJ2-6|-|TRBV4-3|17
CASSRKGVGSGANVLTF
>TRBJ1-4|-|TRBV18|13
CASSRTGTEKLFF
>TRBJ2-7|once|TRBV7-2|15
CASSTRTGGTYEQYF
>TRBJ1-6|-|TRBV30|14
CAWSVGLNNSPLHF
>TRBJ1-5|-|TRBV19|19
CASIESGAGGFDSNQPQHF
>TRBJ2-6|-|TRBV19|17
CASSIRTGGIGANVLTF
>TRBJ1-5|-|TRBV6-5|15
CASSAARYSNQPQHF
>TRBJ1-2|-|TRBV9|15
CASSVSSGTGDGYTF
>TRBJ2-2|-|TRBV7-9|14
CASSYIGATGELFF
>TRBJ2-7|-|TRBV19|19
CASSTRQGSNAGSAYEQYF
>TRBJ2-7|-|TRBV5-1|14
CASSYDRGEGEQYF
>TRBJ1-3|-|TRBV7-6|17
CASSSGTGEISGNTIYF
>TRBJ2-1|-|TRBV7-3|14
CASSLGGPYNEQFF
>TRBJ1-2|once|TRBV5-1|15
CASSGGQPNNYGYTF
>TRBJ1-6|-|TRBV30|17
CAWSRNRQPGVSSPLHF
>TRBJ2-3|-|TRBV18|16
CASSPGLAAITDTQYF
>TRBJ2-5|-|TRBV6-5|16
CASSYSPAGIQETQYF
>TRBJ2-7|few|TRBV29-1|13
CSVPGRLGLEQYF